The sequence of this T cell receptor (beta chain) was determined in a study of T cells in Graves' hyperthyroidism and ophthalmopathy. Study-wide results and caveats: The model foresaw ophthalmopathy a median roughly 6.5 months prior to onset. Most thyroid clonotypes with frequency above 0.001 were detected in blood.

CDR3 length: 15 amino acids. CDR1 and CDR2 (germline): MNHNS, SASEGT. The ends were cut back, 2 bases at V and 0 bases at J, with 10 bases in the middle. Enrolled ophthalmopathy patients presented with a Clinical Activity Score of at least 3, a NOSPECS grade of at least 4, and disease duration under 3 months. Together with thyroid ultrasound, orbital computed tomography, serum thyroxine and TRAb, clinical symptoms were used for diagnoses. This clonotype was detected many times. No antigen is known for it. From RNA transcripts, TCR beta CDR3 regions were amplified. The HTBI primer set drove a first-round RT-PCR of the TCR CDR3. TCRdb reanalysed the multiplex PCR reads using MiXCR and keeps one entry per CDR3 protein. The sample lists a few hundred thousand distinct CDR3 sequences, 15% to 20% occurring once.

Sequenced input: blood. The source is a woman under 30 with Graves' ophthalmopathy. The V call is TRBV6-1, the J call TRBJ1-2; D is possibly TRBD1 (5 bases). The CDR3 region has the DNA TGTGCCAGCAGTGAAATCCAGGGCTCTAACTATGGCTACACCTTC. This gives the protein CASSEIQGSNYGYTF.